This T cell receptor (beta chain) was retrieved from a study of breast tumors, draining lymph nodes, adjacent tissues. V was trimmed by 1 base and J by 0 bases, leaving 8 bases between them. CDR1 MDHEN and CDR2 SYDVKM come from the germline V gene. The CDR3 has 15 amino acids. This clonotype was seen at least ten times. TCRdb ran MiXCR on the multiplex PCR reads and lists one entry per CDR3 protein. The top ten hold under 8.5% of the sample, which has roughly 21,000 distinct CDR3 sequences, approximately 49% seen once. This rearrangement joins TRBV28 to TRBJ2-3, with D maybe TRBD2 (5 bases). The sample was breast tumor tissue. This receptor was identified in a female donor with breast cancer. Some clones in this sample may be carry-over from other donors' samples. CDR3 DNA: TGTGCCAGCAGTTTATTCAGGACTAGCACAGATACGCAGTATTTT. Protein: CASSLFRTSTDTQYF.